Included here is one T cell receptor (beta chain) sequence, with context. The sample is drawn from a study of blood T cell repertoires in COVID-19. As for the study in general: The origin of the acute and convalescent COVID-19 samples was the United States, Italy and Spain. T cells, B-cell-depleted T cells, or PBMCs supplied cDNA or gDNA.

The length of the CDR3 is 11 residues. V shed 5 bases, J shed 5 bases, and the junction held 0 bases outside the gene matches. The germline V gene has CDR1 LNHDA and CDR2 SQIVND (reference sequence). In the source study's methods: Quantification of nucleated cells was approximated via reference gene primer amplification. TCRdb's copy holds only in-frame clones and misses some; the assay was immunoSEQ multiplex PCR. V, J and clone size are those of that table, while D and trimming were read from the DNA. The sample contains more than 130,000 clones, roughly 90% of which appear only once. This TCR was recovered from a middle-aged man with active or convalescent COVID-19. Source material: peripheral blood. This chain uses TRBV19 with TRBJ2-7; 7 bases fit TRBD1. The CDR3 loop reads CASSDRDEQYF. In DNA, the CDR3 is TGTGCCAGTAGTGACAGGGACGAGCAGTACTTC.